One and the same sample provided the 2 T cell receptor beta chains below, sequenced in a study of OX40 agonist ivuxolimab in advanced cancers. Libraries were prepared by immunoSEQ multiplex PCR; TCRdb keeps only in-frame clonotypes and omits some of them. The table lists about 67,000 clones, 80% of them singletons. The sequencing used CD4+ or CD8+ T cells sorted from blood, collected in a trial of the OX40 agonist ivuxolimab. The receptors come from an adult with an advanced solid tumor such as melanoma, head and neck, liver or kidney cancer.

The chain joins TRBV7-2 to TRBJ1-1, with D possibly TRBD1 on 6 matching bases. The CDR3 length is 14 residues. Germline CDR1 SGHTA, CDR2 FQGNSA. V was pared by 7 bases and J by 5 bases, with 17 bases between. CDR3 nucleotides: TGTGCCAGCACCTCACAGGGATGGGGGACTGAAGCTTTCTTT. This gives the protein CASTSQGWGTEAFF.

The genes are TRBV18 and TRBJ1-1; 9 nucleotides agree with TRBD1. J was trimmed by 4 bases and V by 1 base; bases with no gene match: 4. The CDR3 length is 15 residues. From germline, CDR1 is KGHSH and CDR2 LQKENI. CDR3 bases: TGTGCCAGCTCACCACGACAGGGGGAAAGCACTGAAGCTTTCTTT. Translated: CASSPRQGESTEAFF.